The 27 T cell receptor beta chains reported below all come from one sample, sequenced in a study of T cells after yellow fever vaccination. TCRdb re-called the 5' RACE reads with MiXCR, one entry per CDR3 protein. The table shows some 260,000 distinct CDR3 sequences, with over 4.5% occurring only once. The sample here was CD4+ T cells sorted from PBMCs, taken on the day of the yellow fever booster vaccination. These receptor sequences come from a man between 18 and 35 years old who received the YFV17D yellow fever vaccine.

The chain is built from TRBV12-3 or TRBV12-4 and TRBJ1-2, with D perhaps TRBD1 (5 bases). This CDR3 spans 13 amino acids. Trimming removed 7 bases from V and 1 base from J, with 10 bases in between. Written as DNA, the CDR3 is TGTGCCAGCACCCTAAGGGGTAACTATGGCTACACCTTC. Translation: CASTLRGNYGYTF.

This clonotype has at least ten counts. The chain combines TRBV18 with TRBJ2-3; D is perhaps TRBD1 (6 bases). Germline-derived CDR1 and CDR2 are KGHSH and LQKENI. The CDR3 totals 15 residues. V dropped 2 bases and J dropped 5 bases, with 14 bases sitting between them. CDR3 amino acids: CASSPSGAARDTQYF. The CDR3, as DNA: TGTGCCAGCTCACCATCAGGGGCTGCACGAGATACGCAGTATTTT. Full variable domain (remainder filled in from reference TRBV18 and TRBJ2-3): NAGVMQNPRHLVRRRGQEARLRCSPMKGHSHVYWYRQLPEEGLKFMVYLQKENIIDESGMPKERFSAEFPKEGPSILRIQQVVRGDSAAYFCASSPSGAARDTQYFGPGTRLTVL.

This clonotype came up a few times. This chain uses TRBV11-2 with TRBJ2-1, with TRBD2 matching 15 bases. CDR1 SGHAT and CDR2 FQNNGV come from the germline V gene. After removal of 1 base from V and 10 bases from J, the junction contained 2 bases not matched to a gene. The length of the CDR3 is 15 residues. The CDR3 spells CASSLAGTSGGEQFF. CDR3 in DNA: TGTGCCAGCAGCTTAGCCGGGACTAGCGGGGGGGAGCAGTTCTTC.

This clonotype was detected many times. The chain carries TRBV20-1 and TRBJ1-4; the D is unclear. From germline, CDR1 is DFQATT and CDR2 SNEGSKA (reference sequence). The CDR3 length is 13 residues. V was cut by 0 bases and J by 6 bases, with 8 bases left in between. CDR3 bases: TGCAGTGCTAGAGAGGGTTTATATGAAAAACTGTTTTTT. Translation: CSAREGLYEKLFF.

This clonotype was observed a handful of times. The chain employs TRBV11-1 and TRBJ2-5; D call uncertain. CDR1 and CDR2 (germline): SGHAT, FQDESV (reference sequence). Between the trimmed V and J ends, which lost 4 bases and 3 bases, there was a span of 15 bases. The CDR3 sequence is 15 residues long. The DNA of the CDR3 is TGTGCCAGCAGCTCGTCTGTGGGATCGGAAGAGACCCAGTACTTC. Translating it yields CASSSSVGSEETQYF.

This clonotype has at least ten counts. This sequence joins TRBV7-2 and TRBJ2-4; TRBD1 is a possible D gene (6 bases). CDR3 length equals 15 residues. CDR1 is SGHTA and CDR2 is FQGNSA in the germline V gene. The ends were cut back, 5 bases at V and 0 bases at J, with 11 bases in the middle. As DNA, the CDR3 is TGTGCCAGCAGCCCACAGGGTTTAGCCAAAAACATTCAGTACTTC. It codes for CASSPQGLAKNIQYF.

This clonotype was observed at least ten times. V usage is TRBV3-1 and J usage is TRBJ1-2; no clear D gene. The V and J ends lost 3 bases and 7 bases respectively, with 15 bases between them. Germline V gene sequence: CDR1 LGHDT, CDR2 YNNKEL (reference sequence). CDR3 length: 14 residues. CDR3 amino acids: CASSHSWDDVGYTF. CDR3 sequence (DNA): TGTGCCAGCAGCCATTCCTGGGATGACGTTGGCTACACCTTC.

There are many counts of this clonotype. The chain links TRBV29-1 to TRBJ2-7; 8 bases fit TRBD1. Germline V lookup: CDR1 SQVTM, CDR2 ANQGSEA. V shed 7 bases, J shed 9 bases, and the junction held 11 bases outside the gene matches. CDR3 length: 12 amino acids. This CDR3 is CSAGQEKIVQYF. In DNA form, the CDR3 reads TGCAGCGCGGGACAGGAAAAAATCGTGCAGTACTTC.

This clonotype was counted a single time. CDR3 nucleotide sequence: TGTGCCAGCAGTGACAGGGCGAACACTGAAGCTTTCTTT. Protein: CASSDRANTEAFF. V is TRBV6-4 and J is TRBJ1-1; the D is unclear. V was pared by 2 bases and J by 1 base, with 5 bases between. CDR3 size: 13 residues. Germline CDR1 MRHNA, CDR2 SNTAGT.

This rearrangement joins TRBV4-2 to TRBJ2-3, with 11 bases aligning to TRBD2. The CDR3 covers 16 residues. Germline V gene data show CDR1 as LGHNA and CDR2 as YNFKEQ. Losses at the gene ends were 2 bases for V and 6 bases for J; bases not matched to a gene: 7. The CDR3 spells CASSQSLAGGEDTQYF. DNA for the CDR3: TGTGCCAGCAGCCAATCCTTAGCGGGGGGGGAGGATACGCAGTATTTT.

This clonotype was counted many times. V and J are TRBV5-1 and TRBJ1-5; 10 nucleotides line up with TRBD1. CDR1 is SGHRS, CDR2 YFSETQ, per germline. Trimming took 0 bases from V and 7 from J; bases not matched to a gene: 4. The CDR3 covers 15 residues. The DNA for the CDR3 is TGCGCCAGCAGCTTGGGGACAGGGGGAACACAGCCCCAGCATTTT. As protein: CASSLGTGGTQPQHF.

This clonotype has a single count. This chain connects TRBV4-3 to TRBJ2-5, with 12 positions matching TRBD1. CDR3 length: 16 residues. After removal of 1 base from V and 4 bases from J, the junction contained 4 bases not matched to a gene. Germline CDR1 reads LGHNA; CDR2 reads YSLEER. In nucleotides, the CDR3 is TGCGCCAGCAGCCAAGGGGACAGGGGGCGCTTAGAGACCCAGTACTTC. Encoded protein: CASSQGDRGRLETQYF.

V usage is TRBV6-5 and J usage is TRBJ1-1, with D perhaps TRBD1 (6 bases). CDR1 and CDR2 (germline): MNHEY, SVGAGI. The CDR3 covers 17 residues. Between the trimmed V and J ends, which lost 2 bases and 4 bases, there was a span of 20 bases. The CDR3 reads CASSYGLQGRSTTEAFF. CDR3 nucleotides: TGTGCCAGCAGTTACGGCCTTCAGGGGAGGTCGACCACTGAAGCTTTCTTT.

This clonotype was counted ten times or more. This chain links TRBV20-1 with TRBJ2-3; a possible D gene is TRBD2 (5 bases). The CDR3 totals 13 residues. V dropped 6 bases and J dropped 6 bases, with 16 bases sitting between them. CDR1 is DFQATT and CDR2 is SNEGSKA in the germline V gene (reference sequence). This CDR3 reads CSARAGDGDTQYF. The CDR3 DNA reads as TGCAGTGCGCGGGCAGGCGATGGGGATACGCAGTATTTT.

This clonotype appeared many times. The chain joins TRBV12-3 or TRBV12-4 to TRBJ2-1, with D unresolved. V shed 6 bases and J shed 1 base, with 1 base lying between them. CDR3 length equals 11 residues. The DNA of the CDR3 is TGTGCCAGCAGATCCTACAATGAGCAGTTCTTC. This encodes CASRSYNEQFF.

This clonotype appeared a few times. Here the CDR3 DNA reads TGTGCCACCAGCAGAGATCGGCTAGCGGGGATCACAGATACGCAGTATTTT. Protein product: CATSRDRLAGITDTQYF. V usage is TRBV15 and J usage is TRBJ2-3; 9 bases align to TRBD2. CDR1 is LNHNV and CDR2 is YYDKDF in the germline V gene (reference sequence). The V and J ends lost 0 bases and 2 bases, in that order; junction bases with no gene match: 6. This CDR3 is built from 17 residues.

This clonotype came up a few times. The chain combines TRBV11-2 with TRBJ2-3; 11 positions match TRBD2. Germline lookup yields CDR1 SGHAT and CDR2 FQNNGV. The CDR3 contains 16 residues. Germline trimming cut 2 bases from V and 6 bases from J; bases unmatched to any gene: 7. CDR3 loop: CASSLRWTSGRDTQYF. The CDR3 DNA reads TGTGCCAGCAGCTTAAGGTGGACTAGCGGGCGGGATACGCAGTATTTT.

In its sample, this clonotype was seen many times. V gene TRBV5-4 combines with J gene TRBJ2-3; 8 nucleotides line up with TRBD1. This CDR3 is 16 amino acids long. Trimming at V came to 6 bases and at J to 3 bases, leaving 12 bases not matched to a gene. Germline assignment: CDR1 SGHNT and CDR2 YYREEE (reference sequence). The CDR3 nucleotides are TGTGCCAGCACTCTTCCGGGACAGGAGCAAACAGATACGCAGTATTTT. It translates to CASTLPGQEQTDTQYF.

This clonotype occurred many times. The chain is built from TRBV5-1 and TRBJ2-1; D not certain. The CDR3 runs 16 residues. V was cut by 9 bases and J by 6 bases, with 25 bases left in between. The germline CDR1 and CDR2 sequences are SGHRS and YFSETQ. The CDR3 is CATPAWASGPSNEQFF. CDR3 coding DNA: TGCGCCACCCCAGCTTGGGCCTCAGGCCCCAGCAATGAGCAGTTCTTC. Full variable domain (outside the CDR3, taken from reference TRBV5-1 and TRBJ2-1): KAGVTQTPRYLIKTRGQQVTLSCSPISGHRSVSWYQQTPGQGLQFLFEYFSETQRNKGNFPGRFSGRQFSNSRSEMNVSTLELGDSALYLCATPAWASGPSNEQFFGPGTRLTVL.

This clonotype was counted a few times. The chain carries TRBV18 and TRBJ2-1, with 7 bases identical to TRBD1. Germline CDR1 and CDR2: KGHSH and LQKENI. Unmatched junction bases numbered 15, after V lost 5 bases and J lost 8 bases. The CDR3 totals 16 residues. CDR3 protein: CASSTLQGSFFDEQFF. CDR3 nucleotide sequence: TGTGCCAGCTCAACCCTACAGGGGTCCTTTTTCGATGAGCAGTTCTTC. Complete variable domain (other parts from reference TRBV18 and TRBJ2-1): NAGVMQNPRHLVRRRGQEARLRCSPMKGHSHVYWYRQLPEEGLKFMVYLQKENIIDESGMPKERFSAEFPKEGPSILRIQQVVRGDSAAYFCASSTLQGSFFDEQFFGPGTRLTVL.

This clonotype was counted at least ten times. This chain uses TRBV5-1 with TRBJ1-5; perhaps TRBD1 as D (5 bases). CDR3 length: 13 amino acids. Germline V gives CDR1 SGHRS, CDR2 YFSETQ. The V end lost 4 bases, the J end lost 6 bases, and 11 bases lay between the germline ends. CDR3 sequence (DNA): TGCGCCAGCAGCGGGGACCCCAGTCAGCCCCAGCATTTT. Amino acids: CASSGDPSQPQHF.

This clonotype was observed at least ten times. The J gene is TRBJ2-5, the V gene TRBV5-1; D may be TRBD1 or TRBD2 (5 bases each). V lost 4 bases and J 2 bases, leaving 9 bases between the germline ends. Germline V CDR1 and CDR2: SGHRS, YFSETQ. This CDR3 is built from 13 residues. In DNA, the CDR3 is TGCGCCAGCAGCGGGGGACCTCAAGAGACCCAGTACTTC. Its protein product is CASSGGPQETQYF.

This clonotype turned up a few times. This rearrangement joins TRBV28 to TRBJ2-1; TRBD1 agrees at 8 bases. V lost 6 bases and J lost 8; bases outside the gene matches: 9. CDR3 length: 14 amino acids. The germline CDR1 and CDR2 sequences are MDHEN and SYDVKM. The CDR3 region has the DNA TGTGCCAGCAGCCTCTCCGGACAGGGATATGAGCAGTTCTTC. This codes for CASSLSGQGYEQFF.

This chain uses TRBV5-1 with TRBJ2-2; 7 nucleotides match TRBD2. Germline CDR1 SGHRS, CDR2 YFSETQ. This CDR3 has 15 amino acids. V lost 4 bases, J lost 3 bases, and 6 bases stayed unmatched. The chain's CDR3 is CASSLGRADTGELFF. CDR3 nucleotides: TGCGCCAGCAGCCTAGGGAGGGCTGACACCGGGGAGCTGTTTTTT.

Ten or more counts support this clonotype. The V call is TRBV5-1, the J call TRBJ1-1, with D hard to call. Trimming stripped 3 bases from V and 10 bases from J, with 16 bases between. This CDR3 comprises 13 residues. The germline CDR1 and CDR2 sequences are SGHRS and YFSETQ. Here the CDR3 DNA reads TGCGCCAGCAGCTCCACCCAGGAGTACATAGCTTTCTTT. It yields the protein CASSSTQEYIAFF.

This clonotype was picked up a small number of times. J is TRBJ2-5 and V is TRBV12-3 or TRBV12-4; no clear D. V was cut by 6 bases and J by 4 bases, with 6 bases left in between. This CDR3 region has 11 residues. DNA of the CDR3: TGTGCCAGCAGAAACATAGAGACCCAGTACTTC. Amino acid sequence: CASRNIETQYF.

The sample holds many counts of this clonotype. V usage is TRBV5-1 and J usage is TRBJ2-2; perhaps TRBD2 as D (5 bases). The germline gives CDR1 SGHRS, CDR2 YFSETQ. The ends were cut back, 3 bases at V and 7 bases at J, with 13 bases in the middle. The CDR3 runs to 14 residues. The DNA of the CDR3 is TGCGCCAGCAGCTCCTTAGGAGGAGGCGGGGAGCTGTTTTTT. This encodes CASSSLGGGGELFF.